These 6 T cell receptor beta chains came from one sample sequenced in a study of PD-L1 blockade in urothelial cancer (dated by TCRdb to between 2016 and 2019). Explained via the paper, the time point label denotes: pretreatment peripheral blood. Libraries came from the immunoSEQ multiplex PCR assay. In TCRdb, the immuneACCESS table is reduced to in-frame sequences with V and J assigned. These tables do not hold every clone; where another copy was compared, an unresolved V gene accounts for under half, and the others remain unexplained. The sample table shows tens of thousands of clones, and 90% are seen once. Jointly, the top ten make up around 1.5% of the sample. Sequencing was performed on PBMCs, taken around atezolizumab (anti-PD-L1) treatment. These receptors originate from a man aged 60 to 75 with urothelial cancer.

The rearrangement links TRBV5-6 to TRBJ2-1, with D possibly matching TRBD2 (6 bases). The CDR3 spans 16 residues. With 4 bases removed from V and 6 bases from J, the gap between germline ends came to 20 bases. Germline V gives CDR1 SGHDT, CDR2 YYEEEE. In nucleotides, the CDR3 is TGTGCCAGCAGCCTTAGCGGCGCACACTCCGGCAATGAGCAGTTCTTC. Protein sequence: CASSLSGAHSGNEQFF.

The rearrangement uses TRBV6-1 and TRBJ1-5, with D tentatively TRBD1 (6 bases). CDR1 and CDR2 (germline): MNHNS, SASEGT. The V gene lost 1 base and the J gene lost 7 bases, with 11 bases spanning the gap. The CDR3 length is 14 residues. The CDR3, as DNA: TGTGCCAGCAGTGAAGTCAGGGGCGACCAGCCCCAGCATTTT. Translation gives CASSEVRGDQPQHF.

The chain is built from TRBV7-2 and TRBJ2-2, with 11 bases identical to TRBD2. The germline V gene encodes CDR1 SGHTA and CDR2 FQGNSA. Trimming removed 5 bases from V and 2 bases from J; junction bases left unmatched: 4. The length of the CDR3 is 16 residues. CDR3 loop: CASSQTSGANTGELFF. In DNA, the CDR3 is TGTGCCAGCAGCCAGACTAGCGGGGCTAACACCGGGGAGCTGTTTTTT. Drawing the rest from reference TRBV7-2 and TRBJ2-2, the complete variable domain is GAGVSQSPSNKVTEKGKDVELRCDPISGHTALYWYRQSLGQGLEFLIYFQGNSAPDKSGLPSDRFSAERTGGSVSTLTIQRTQQEDSAVYLCASSQTSGANTGELFFGEGSRLTVL.

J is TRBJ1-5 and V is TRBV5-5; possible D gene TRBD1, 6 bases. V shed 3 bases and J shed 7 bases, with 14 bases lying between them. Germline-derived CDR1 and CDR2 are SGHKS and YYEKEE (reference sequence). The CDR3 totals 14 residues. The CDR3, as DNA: TGTGCCAGCAGCTCACTGATCGGACAGCAGCCCCAGCATTTT. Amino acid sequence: CASSSLIGQQPQHF.

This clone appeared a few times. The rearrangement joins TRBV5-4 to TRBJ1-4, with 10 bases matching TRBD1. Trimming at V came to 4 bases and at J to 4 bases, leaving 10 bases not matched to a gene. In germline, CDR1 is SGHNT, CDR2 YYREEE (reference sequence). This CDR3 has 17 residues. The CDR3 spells CASSPGPGTGVNEKLFF. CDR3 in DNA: TGTGCCAGCAGCCCCGGTCCCGGGACAGGGGTTAATGAAAAACTGTTTTTT.

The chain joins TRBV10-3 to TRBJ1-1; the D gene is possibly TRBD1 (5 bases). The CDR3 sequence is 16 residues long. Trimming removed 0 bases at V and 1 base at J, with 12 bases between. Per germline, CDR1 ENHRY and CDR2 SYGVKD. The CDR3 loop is CAISESPRGGNTEAFF. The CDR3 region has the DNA TGTGCCATCAGTGAGTCTCCTAGGGGCGGGAACACTGAAGCTTTCTTT.